This passage covers 19 T cell receptor beta chains from one sample sequenced in a study of regulatory T cells in long-lasting Graves disease. Time point indicated: newly diagnosed GD, antithyroid drugs for less than 3 months. Generation of the TCR library employed RNA extracted from PBMCs. Arm-PCR of CDR3 regions and iRepertoire HTBI primers were the basis on which TCR beta libraries were built. TCRdb re-analysed the multiplex PCR reads in MiXCR, keeping a single row per CDR3 protein. The data show roughly 350,000 distinct CDR3 sequences, roughly 15% seen once. These same records also appear under a second study, on T cells in Graves' hyperthyroidism and ophthalmopathy.

The sample in question was peripheral blood mononuclear cells (PBMCs), obtained at new diagnosis, from a patient treated with antithyroid drugs. These receptor sequences come from a woman between 18 and 29 years old with Graves disease.

The chain is built from TRBV6-4 and TRBJ2-2; D could derive from TRBD1 or TRBD2 (5 bases each). The CDR3 is 17 residues long. Germline V gene data show CDR1 as MRHNA and CDR2 as SNTAGT. Trimming stripped 8 bases from V and 0 bases from J, with 19 bases between. The CDR3 bases are TGTGCCAGCCGGAGAGGGGACCGTGGAACGAACACCGGGGAGCTGTTTTTT. It specifies CASRRGDRGTNTGELFF.

This clonotype was recorded at least ten times. The V and J genes are TRBV28 and TRBJ1-1, with unresolved D. The length of the CDR3 is 14 residues. From germline, CDR1 is MDHEN and CDR2 SYDVKM. V was trimmed by 3 bases and J by 1 base, leaving 9 bases between them. CDR3 nucleotide sequence: TGTGCCAGCAGTTTTTTGAGTAGGAACACTGAAGCTTTCTTT. Encoded protein: CASSFLSRNTEAFF.

This clonotype was observed many times. The gene calls are TRBV2 and TRBJ1-5; 7 nucleotides match TRBD1. There are 15 residues in the CDR3. Germline assignment: CDR1 SNHLY and CDR2 FYNNEI. Trimming cost V 0 bases and J 7 bases; bases outside gene matches: 6. The CDR3 DNA follows: TGTGCCAGCAGTGAAGCGCAGTCAGGGGGGCAGCCCCAGCATTTT. Translation: CASSEAQSGGQPQHF.

This clonotype has at least ten counts. The chain has TRBV18 and TRBJ1-1; 7 bases are shared with TRBD1. The ends lost 8 bases at V and 5 bases at J; junction bases unmatched: 8. Germline assignment: CDR1 KGHSH and CDR2 LQKENI. This CDR3 comprises 13 residues. The CDR3 reads CASQRQGDTEAFF. DNA for the CDR3: TGTGCCAGCCAGCGGCAGGGGGATACTGAAGCTTTCTTT. The full variable domain, completed using reference TRBV18 and TRBJ1-1, is NAGVMQNPRHLVRRRGQEARLRCSPMKGHSHVYWYRQLPEEGLKFMVYLQKENIIDESGMPKERFSAEFPKEGPSILRIQQVVRGDSAAYFCASQRQGDTEAFFGQGTRLTVV.

This clonotype was observed at least ten times. A junction end diverges from the germline sequence, so it may reflect a read error. The chain recombines TRBV5-1 with TRBJ2-2; 9 nucleotides line up with TRBD1. The CDR3 extends over 16 amino acids. The V gene's germline CDR1 is SGHRS and CDR2 YFSETQ. The CDR3 nucleotides read TGTGCCAGCAGCTTGCCGGGACAGGGATACACCGGGGAGCTGTTTTTT. Residues: CASSLPGQGYTGELFF.

To note about this clonotype: The missing conserved phenylalanine or tryptophan at the end of this CDR3 makes a read error likely. V usage is TRBV27 and J usage is TRBJ2-7; weak D call: TRBD1 (5 bases). This CDR3 is built from 14 residues. Germline V lookup: CDR1 MNHEY, CDR2 SMNVEV (reference sequence). With 5 bases removed from V and 2 bases from J, the gap between germline ends came to 13 bases. The CDR3 DNA sequence: TGTGCCAGCAGTCGACAAGGACATACCTACGAGCAGTACCTC. It encodes CASSRQGHTYEQYL.

This clonotype was counted at least ten times. V and J are TRBV20-1 and TRBJ2-1, with TRBD2 identical over 9 bases. Per germline, CDR1 DFQATT and CDR2 SNEGSKA (reference sequence). Germline trimming cut 1 base from V and 7 bases from J; bases unmatched to any gene: 5. This CDR3 has 14 residues. Here the CDR3 reads CSARGTSVWNEQFF. The CDR3 nucleotides read TGCAGTGCTAGAGGGACTAGCGTTTGGAATGAGCAGTTCTTC.

The chain carries TRBV28 and TRBJ2-7; D might be TRBD1 (5 bases). CDR1 MDHEN and CDR2 SYDVKM come from the germline V gene. The CDR3 loop spans 15 amino acids. Trimming pared 5 bases from V and 6 bases from J, leaving 20 bases between. The CDR3 sequence is CASSPVAGFTTEQYF. The CDR3 DNA follows: TGTGCCAGCAGTCCCGTAGCAGGGTTTACTACCGAGCAGTACTTC.

This clonotype was recorded a few times. The chain has TRBV7-2 and TRBJ1-2; D not certain. In germline, CDR1 is SGHTA, CDR2 FQGNSA. The CDR3 spans 11 residues. The V end was cut by 5 bases, the J end by 8 bases, with 9 bases between. The CDR3 DNA is TGTGCCAGCAGCCCCATAGACGGCTACACCTTC. This translates into CASSPIDGYTF.

This clonotype was detected a few times. Relative to the germline gene, one junction end is altered; a read error may explain this. The chain employs TRBV12-3 or TRBV12-4 and TRBJ2-1; no clear D gene. The CDR3 contains 13 residues. CDR3 DNA sequence: TGTGCCAGCAGCTTAGCTGGTAAGAATGAGCAGTTCTTC. It codes for CASSLAGKNEQFF.

This clonotype has at least ten counts. The chain uses TRBV2 and TRBJ2-7; no clear D. The CDR3 is made up of 10 amino acids. V was trimmed by 4 bases and J by 4 bases, leaving 2 bases between them. Germline CDR1 is SNHLY and CDR2 is FYNNEI. CDR3 DNA sequence: TGTGCCAGCAGTGTGTACGAGCAGTACTTC. Its translation: CASSVYEQYF.

The chain joins TRBV6-1 to TRBJ2-1; no clear D. Germline V gene lookup returns CDR1 MNHNS and CDR2 SASEGT. This CDR3 region has 14 residues. The V gene lost 6 bases and the J gene lost 2 bases, with 11 bases spanning the gap. CDR3 sequence (DNA): TGTGCCAGCAGCGCCCTAGGCGCCTACAATGAGCAGTTCTTC. Amino acid sequence: CASSALGAYNEQFF.

In this sample, this clonotype turned up many times. The gene calls are TRBV3-1 and TRBJ2-3, with TRBD2 as a possible D gene (5 bases). Trimming stripped 4 bases from V and 6 bases from J, with 14 bases between. The CDR3 is 14 amino acids. Looked up from germline, CDR1 is LGHDT and CDR2 is YNNKEL (reference sequence). CDR3 residues: CASSPFSGGDTQYF. The CDR3, as DNA: TGTGCCAGCAGCCCCTTTTCCGGCGGGGATACGCAGTATTTT.

At least ten counts were recorded for this clonotype. The junction departs from germline at one end; a sequencing error may be responsible. V and J are TRBV20-1 and TRBJ2-1, with TRBD2 matching over 10 bases. This CDR3 region has 15 residues. Germline-derived CDR1 and CDR2 are DFQATT and SNEGSKA (reference sequence). The CDR3 reads CRATGTSASYNEQFF. CDR3 coding DNA: TGCAGGGCTACCGGGACTAGCGCCTCCTACAATGAGCAGTTCTTC.

This chain connects TRBV4-2 to TRBJ2-2; D gene uncertain. V lost 0 bases, J lost 2 bases, and 13 bases lay in between. Germline V gene lookup returns CDR1 LGHNA and CDR2 YNFKEQ. This CDR3 comprises 17 residues. The CDR3 DNA is TGTGCCAGCAGCCAAGAAGTAGCAGCAGCCAACACCGGGGAGCTGTTTTTT. Translating it yields CASSQEVAAANTGELFF.

This clonotype was seen more than once but under ten times. The chain carries TRBV5-8 and TRBJ2-1, with TRBD1 matching 10 bases. Per germline, CDR1 SGHTS and CDR2 YDEGEE. The CDR3 is 19 amino acids. Trimming removed 6 bases from V and 8 bases from J; junction bases left unmatched: 23. As DNA, the CDR3 is TGTGCCAGCAACTTTTGGTGGGACAGGGGAAGCGGGAGTCCCCATGAGCAGTTCTTC. It specifies CASNFWWDRGSGSPHEQFF.

This clonotype was seen many times. J is TRBJ2-1 and V is TRBV3-1; TRBD1 agrees at 7 bases. The CDR3 contains 12 residues. CDR1 and CDR2 from the germline V gene are LGHDT and YNNKEL (reference sequence). Trimming cost V 4 bases and J 16 bases; bases outside gene matches: 10. DNA of the CDR3: TGTGCCAGCAGCCGGGACAGACGAGGAACCTTCTTC. Its protein is CASSRDRRGTFF.

The V call is TRBV4-1, the J call TRBJ2-4, with D hard to call. Germline V gene lookup returns CDR1 MGHRA and CDR2 YSYEKL. V lost 6 bases and J lost 5, with 14 bases in between. The CDR3 loop spans 14 amino acids. The CDR3 reads CASRAPGQENIQYF. DNA for the CDR3: TGCGCCAGCAGAGCCCCGGGTCAGGAAAACATTCAGTACTTC.

In its sample, this clonotype was seen many times. This chain links TRBV5-1 with TRBJ2-5; a weak D match, TRBD1 (6 bases). This CDR3 is 14 amino acids long. Germline-derived CDR1 and CDR2 are SGHRS and YFSETQ. Between the trimmed V and J ends, which lost 4 bases and 4 bases, there was a span of 14 bases. The CDR3 DNA follows: TGCGCCAGCAGCCTGGGACACTCGGGAGAGACCCAGTACTTC. Its translation: CASSLGHSGETQYF.